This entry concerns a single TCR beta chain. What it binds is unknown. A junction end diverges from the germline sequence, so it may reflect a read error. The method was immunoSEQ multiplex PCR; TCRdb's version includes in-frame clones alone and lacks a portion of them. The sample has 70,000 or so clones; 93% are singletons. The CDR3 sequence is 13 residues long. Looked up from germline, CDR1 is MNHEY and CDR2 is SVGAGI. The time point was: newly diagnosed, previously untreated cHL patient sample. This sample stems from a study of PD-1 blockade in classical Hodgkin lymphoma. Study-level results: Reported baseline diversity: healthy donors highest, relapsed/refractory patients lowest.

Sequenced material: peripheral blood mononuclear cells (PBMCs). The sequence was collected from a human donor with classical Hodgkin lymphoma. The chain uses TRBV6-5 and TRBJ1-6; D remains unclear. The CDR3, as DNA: TGTGCCAGCAGTTATTCCTTTAATTCACCCCTCCACTTT. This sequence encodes CASSYSFNSPLHF.